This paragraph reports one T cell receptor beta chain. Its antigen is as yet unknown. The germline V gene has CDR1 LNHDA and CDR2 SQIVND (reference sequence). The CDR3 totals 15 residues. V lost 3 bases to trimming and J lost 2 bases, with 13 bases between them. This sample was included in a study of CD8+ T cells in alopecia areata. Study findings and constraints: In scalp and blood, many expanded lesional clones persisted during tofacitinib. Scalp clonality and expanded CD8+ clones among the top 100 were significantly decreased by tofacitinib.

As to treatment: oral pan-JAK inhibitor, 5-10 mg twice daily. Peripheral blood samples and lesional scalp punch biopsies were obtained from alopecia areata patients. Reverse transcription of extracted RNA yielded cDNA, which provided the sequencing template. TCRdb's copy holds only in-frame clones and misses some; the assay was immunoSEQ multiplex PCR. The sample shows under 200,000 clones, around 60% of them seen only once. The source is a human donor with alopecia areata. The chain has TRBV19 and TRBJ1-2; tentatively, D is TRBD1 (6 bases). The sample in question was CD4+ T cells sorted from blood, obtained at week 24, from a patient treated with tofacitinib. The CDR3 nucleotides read TGTGCCAGTAGTATGCCCGGAACAGGGAACTATGGCTACACCTTC. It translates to CASSMPGTGNYGYTF. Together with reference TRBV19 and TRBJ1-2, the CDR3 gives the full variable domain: DGGITQSPKYLFRKEGQNVTLSCEQNLNHDAMYWYRQDPGQGLRLIYYSQIVNDFQKGDIAEGYSVSREKKESFPLTVTSAQKNPTAFYLCASSMPGTGNYGYTFGSGTRLTVV.